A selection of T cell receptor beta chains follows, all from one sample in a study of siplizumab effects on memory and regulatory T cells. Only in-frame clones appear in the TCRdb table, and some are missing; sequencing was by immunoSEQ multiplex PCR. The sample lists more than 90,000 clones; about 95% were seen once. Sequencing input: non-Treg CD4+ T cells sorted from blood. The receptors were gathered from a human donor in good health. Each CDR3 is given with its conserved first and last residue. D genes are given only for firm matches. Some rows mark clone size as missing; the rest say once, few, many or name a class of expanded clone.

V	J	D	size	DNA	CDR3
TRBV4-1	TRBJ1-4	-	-	TGCGCCAGCAGCCAAGGAGGGAGGGGACGAAGTGAAAAACTGTTTTTT	CASSQGGRGRSEKLFF
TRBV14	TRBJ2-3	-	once	TGTGCCAGCAGCCAGTACCCCCGGGGAGGTAACACAGATACGCAGTATTTT	CASSQYPRGGNTDTQYF
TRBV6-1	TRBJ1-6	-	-	TGTGCCAGCATCCCTACAGTAGGATCGGATTCACCCCTCCACTTT	CASIPTVGSDSPLHF
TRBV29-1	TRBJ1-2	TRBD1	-	TGCAGCGTTTTCACGGGACAGGGTAACTATGGCTACACCTTC	CSVFTGQGNYGYTF
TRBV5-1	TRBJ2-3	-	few	TGCGCCAGCAGCTTGCAGGGCATTCGCACAGATACGCAGTATTTT	CASSLQGIRTDTQYF
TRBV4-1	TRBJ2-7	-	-	TGCGCCAGCAGCCAAGATTCCCCGGGGGCCTACGAGCAGTACTTC	CASSQDSPGAYEQYF
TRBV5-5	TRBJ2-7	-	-	TGTGCCAGCAGCTTCCTAGTGGACGGCGGAAGGTACTTC	CASSFLVDGGRYF
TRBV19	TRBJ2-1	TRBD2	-	TGTGCCAGTAGTATGGGACTAGCGGGGGGCTACAATGAGCAGTTCTTC	CASSMGLAGGYNEQFF
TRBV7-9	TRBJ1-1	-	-	TGTGCCAGCAGCTTATTACAGGGCCGGGACACTGAAGCTTTCTTT	CASSLLQGRDTEAFF
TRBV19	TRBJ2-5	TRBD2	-	TGTGCCAGTAGTACAACGGGACTAGCGTTCGAAGAGACCCAGTACTTC	CASSTTGLAFEETQYF
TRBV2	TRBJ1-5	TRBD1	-	TGTGCCACCAGGGACAGTAACAATCAGCCCCAGCATTTT	CATRDSNNQPQHF